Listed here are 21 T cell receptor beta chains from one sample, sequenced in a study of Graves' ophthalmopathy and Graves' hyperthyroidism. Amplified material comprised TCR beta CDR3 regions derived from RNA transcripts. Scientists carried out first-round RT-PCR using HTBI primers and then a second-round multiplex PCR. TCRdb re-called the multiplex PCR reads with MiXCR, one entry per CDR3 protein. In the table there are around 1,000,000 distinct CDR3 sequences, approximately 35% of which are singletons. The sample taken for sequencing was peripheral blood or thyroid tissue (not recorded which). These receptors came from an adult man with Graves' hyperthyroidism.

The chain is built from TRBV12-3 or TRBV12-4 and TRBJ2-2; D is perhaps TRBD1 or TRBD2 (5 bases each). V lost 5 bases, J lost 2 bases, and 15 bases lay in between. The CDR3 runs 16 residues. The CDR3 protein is CASSTGTTLNTGELFF. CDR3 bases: TGTGCCAGCAGTACTGGGACCACCCTAAACACCGGGGAGCTGTTTTTT.

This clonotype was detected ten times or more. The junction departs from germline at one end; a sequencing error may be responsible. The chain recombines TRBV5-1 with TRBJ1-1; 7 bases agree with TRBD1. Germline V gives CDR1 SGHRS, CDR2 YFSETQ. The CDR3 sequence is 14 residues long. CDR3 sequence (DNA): TGTGCCAGCAGTCCACGACAGGGGAACACTGAAGCTTTCTTT. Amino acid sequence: CASSPRQGNTEAFF. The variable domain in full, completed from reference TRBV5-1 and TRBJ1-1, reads KAGVTQTPRYLIKTRGQQVTLSCSPISGHRSVSWYQQTPGQGLQFLFEYFSETQRNKGNFPGRFSGRQFSNSRSEMNVSTLELGDSALYLCASSPRQGNTEAFFGQGTRLTVV.

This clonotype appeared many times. CDR3: CASSQEFGRGRETQYF. CDR3 nucleotides: TGCGCCAGCAGCCAAGAGTTCGGCAGGGGAAGAGAGACCCAGTACTTC. The V and J genes are TRBV4-1 and TRBJ2-5; possible D gene TRBD1, 6 bases. The germline V and J ends were trimmed by 0 bases and 4 bases, with 15 bases remaining between them. The CDR3 has 16 amino acids. CDR1 is MGHRA, CDR2 YSYEKL, per germline.

The CDR3 coding sequence is TGTGCCAGCAGTTTCAGCCTGAGCCAGCATTTT. Protein: CASSFSLSQHF. This chain uses TRBV12-3 or TRBV12-4 with TRBJ1-5; D ambiguous. V shed 3 bases and J shed 12 bases, with 9 bases lying between them. The length of the CDR3 is 11 residues.

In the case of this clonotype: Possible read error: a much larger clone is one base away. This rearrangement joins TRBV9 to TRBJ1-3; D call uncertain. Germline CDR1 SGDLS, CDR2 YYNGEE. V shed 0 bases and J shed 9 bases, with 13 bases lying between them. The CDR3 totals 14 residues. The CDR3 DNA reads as TGTGCCAGCAGCGTAGGTGGCACGACATCCACCATATATTTT. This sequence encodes CASSVGGTTSTIYF.

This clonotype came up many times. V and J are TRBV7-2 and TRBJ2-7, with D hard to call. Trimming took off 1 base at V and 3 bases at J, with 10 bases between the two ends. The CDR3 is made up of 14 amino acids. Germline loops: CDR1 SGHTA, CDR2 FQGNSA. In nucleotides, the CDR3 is TGTGCCAGCAGCTTAGGGTGGAATAACTACGAGCAGTACTTC. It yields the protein CASSLGWNNYEQYF.

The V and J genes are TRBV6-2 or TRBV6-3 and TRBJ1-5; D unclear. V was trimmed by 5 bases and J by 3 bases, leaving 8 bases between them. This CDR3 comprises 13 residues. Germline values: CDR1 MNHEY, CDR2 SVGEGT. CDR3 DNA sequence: TGTGCCAGCAGTCAGAATCACAATCAGCCCCAGCATTTT. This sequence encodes CASSQNHNQPQHF.

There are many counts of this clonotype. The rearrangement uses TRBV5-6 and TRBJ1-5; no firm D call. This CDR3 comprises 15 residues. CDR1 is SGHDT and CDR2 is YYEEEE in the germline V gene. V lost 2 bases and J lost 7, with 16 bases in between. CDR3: CASSLTSRTRQPQHF. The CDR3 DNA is TGTGCCAGCAGCTTAACGTCCAGGACTCGGCAGCCCCAGCATTTT.

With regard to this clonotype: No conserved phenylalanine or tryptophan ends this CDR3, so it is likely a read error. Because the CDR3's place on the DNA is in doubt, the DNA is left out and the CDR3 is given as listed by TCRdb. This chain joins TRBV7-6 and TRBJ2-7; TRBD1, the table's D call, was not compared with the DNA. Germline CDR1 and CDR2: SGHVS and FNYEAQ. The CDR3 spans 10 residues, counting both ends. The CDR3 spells CASSLGQGVL.

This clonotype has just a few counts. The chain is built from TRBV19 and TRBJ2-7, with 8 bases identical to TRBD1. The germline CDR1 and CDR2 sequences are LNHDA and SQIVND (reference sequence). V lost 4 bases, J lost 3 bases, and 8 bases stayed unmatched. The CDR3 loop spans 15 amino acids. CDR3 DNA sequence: TGTGCCAGTAGTAGGGGACAGGCGGGTTTCTACGAGCAGTACTTC. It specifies CASSRGQAGFYEQYF. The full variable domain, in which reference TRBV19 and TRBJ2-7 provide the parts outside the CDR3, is DGGITQSPKYLFRKEGQNVTLSCEQNLNHDAMYWYRQDPGQGLRLIYYSQIVNDFQKGDIAEGYSVSREKKESFPLTVTSAQKNPTAFYLCASSRGQAGFYEQYFGPGTRLTVT.

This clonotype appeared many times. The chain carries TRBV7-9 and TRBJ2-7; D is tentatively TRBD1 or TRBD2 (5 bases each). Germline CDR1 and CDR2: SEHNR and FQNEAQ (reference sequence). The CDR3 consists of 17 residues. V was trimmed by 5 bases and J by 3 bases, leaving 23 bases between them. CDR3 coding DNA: TGTGCCAGCAGCGCCGGGACGGCCATTTATGGGGTCTACGAGCAGTACTTC. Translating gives CASSAGTAIYGVYEQYF.

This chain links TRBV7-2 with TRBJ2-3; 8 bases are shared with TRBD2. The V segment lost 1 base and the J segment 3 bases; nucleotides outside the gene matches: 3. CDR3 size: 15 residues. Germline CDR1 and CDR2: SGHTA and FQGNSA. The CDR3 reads CASSLGGGPTDTQYF. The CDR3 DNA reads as TGTGCCAGCAGCTTAGGCGGGGGGCCGACAGATACGCAGTATTTT.

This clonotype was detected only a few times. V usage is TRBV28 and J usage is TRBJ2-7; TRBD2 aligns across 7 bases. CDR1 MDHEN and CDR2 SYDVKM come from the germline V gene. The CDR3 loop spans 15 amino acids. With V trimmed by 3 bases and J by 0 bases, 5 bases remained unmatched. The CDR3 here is CASSLLAAVSYEQYF. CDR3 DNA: TGTGCCAGCAGTTTGCTAGCGGCCGTCTCCTACGAGCAGTACTTC.

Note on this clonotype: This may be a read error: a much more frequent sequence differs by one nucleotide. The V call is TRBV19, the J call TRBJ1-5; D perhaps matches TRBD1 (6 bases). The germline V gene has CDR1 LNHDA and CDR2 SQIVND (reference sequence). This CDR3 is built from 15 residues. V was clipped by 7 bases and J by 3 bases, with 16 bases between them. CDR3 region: CASIMEGGNNQPQHF. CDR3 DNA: TGTGCCAGTATTATGGAGGGGGGTAACAATCAGCCCCAGCATTTT. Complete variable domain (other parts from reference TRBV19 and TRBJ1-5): DGGITQSPKYLFRKEGQNVTLSCEQNLNHDAMYWYRQDPGQGLRLIYYSQIVNDFQKGDIAEGYSVSREKKESFPLTVTSAQKNPTAFYLCASIMEGGNNQPQHFGDGTRLSIL.

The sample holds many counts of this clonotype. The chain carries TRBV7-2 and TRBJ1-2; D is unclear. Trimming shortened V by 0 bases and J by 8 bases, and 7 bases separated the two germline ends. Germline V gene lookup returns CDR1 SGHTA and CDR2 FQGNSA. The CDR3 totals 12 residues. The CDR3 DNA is TGTGCCAGCAGCTTAGCAGGGCCCGGCTACACCTTC. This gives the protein CASSLAGPGYTF. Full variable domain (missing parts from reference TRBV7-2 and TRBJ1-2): GAGVSQSPSNKVTEKGKDVELRCDPISGHTALYWYRQSLGQGLEFLIYFQGNSAPDKSGLPSDRFSAERTGGSVSTLTIQRTQQEDSAVYLCASSLAGPGYTFGSGTRLTVV.

The CDR3 protein is CATNQAPIENYGYTF. Written as DNA, the CDR3 is TGTGCCACCAACCAGGCTCCTATAGAGAACTATGGCTACACCTTC. The chain employs TRBV25-1 and TRBJ1-2; D is unclear. Germline CDR1 and CDR2: MGHDK and SYGVNS. The length of the CDR3 is 15 residues. With 10 bases removed from V and 2 bases from J, the gap between germline ends came to 20 bases.

CDR3 protein: CAWSGQGGANSPLHF. Here the CDR3 DNA reads TGTGCCTGGAGTGGACAGGGTGGGGCAAATTCACCCCTCCACTTT. The chain carries TRBV30 and TRBJ1-6, with 7 bases identical to TRBD1. Germline values: CDR1 GTSNPN, CDR2 SVGIG (reference sequence). With 1 base clipped from V and 7 bases from J, the junction kept 7 bases outside the gene matches. The length of the CDR3 is 15 residues.

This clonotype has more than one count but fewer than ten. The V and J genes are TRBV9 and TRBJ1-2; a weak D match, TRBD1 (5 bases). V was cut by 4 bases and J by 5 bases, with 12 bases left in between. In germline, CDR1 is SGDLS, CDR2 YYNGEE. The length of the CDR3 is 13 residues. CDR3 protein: CASSHQGLYGYTF. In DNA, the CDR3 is TGTGCCAGCAGCCACCAGGGTTTGTATGGCTACACCTTC.

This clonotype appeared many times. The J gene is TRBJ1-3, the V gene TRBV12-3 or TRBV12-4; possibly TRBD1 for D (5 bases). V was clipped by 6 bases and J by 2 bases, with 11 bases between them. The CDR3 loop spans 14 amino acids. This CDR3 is CASSPAGAGNTIYF. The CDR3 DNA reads TGTGCCAGCAGCCCGGCGGGGGCTGGAAACACCATATATTTT.

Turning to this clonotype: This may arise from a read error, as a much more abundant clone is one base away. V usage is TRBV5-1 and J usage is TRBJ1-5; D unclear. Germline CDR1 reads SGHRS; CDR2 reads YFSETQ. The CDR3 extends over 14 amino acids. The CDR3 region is CASSLVQSGQPRHF. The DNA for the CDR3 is TGCGCCAGCAGCTTGGTCCAGTCGGGTCAGCCCCGGCATTTT.

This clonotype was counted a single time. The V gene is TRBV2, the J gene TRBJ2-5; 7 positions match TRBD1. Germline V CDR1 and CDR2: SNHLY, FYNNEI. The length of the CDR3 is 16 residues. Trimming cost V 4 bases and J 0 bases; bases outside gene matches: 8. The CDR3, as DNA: TGTGCCAGCAGTGTATCGGAGACAGGGAACCAAGAGACCCAGTACTTC. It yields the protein CASSVSETGNQETQYF. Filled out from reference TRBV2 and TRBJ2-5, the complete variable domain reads EPEVTQTPSHQVTQMGQEVILRCVPISNHLYFYWYRQILGQKVEFLVSFYNNEISEKSEIFDDQFSVERPDGSNFTLKIRSTKLEDSAMYFCASSVSETGNQETQYFGPGTRLLVL.